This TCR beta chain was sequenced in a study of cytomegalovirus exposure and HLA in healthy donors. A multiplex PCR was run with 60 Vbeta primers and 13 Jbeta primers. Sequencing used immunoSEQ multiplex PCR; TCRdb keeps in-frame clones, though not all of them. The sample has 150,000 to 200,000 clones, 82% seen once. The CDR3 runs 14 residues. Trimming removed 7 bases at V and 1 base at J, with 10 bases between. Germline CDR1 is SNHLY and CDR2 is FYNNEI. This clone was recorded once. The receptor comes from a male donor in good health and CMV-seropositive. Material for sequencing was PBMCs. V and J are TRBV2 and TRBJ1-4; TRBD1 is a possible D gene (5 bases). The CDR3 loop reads CASTGLVTNEKLFF. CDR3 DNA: TGTGCCAGCACAGGGTTGGTAACTAATGAAAAACTGTTTTTT.